Listed here is a single T cell receptor beta chain. The antigen is unknown. The record originates from a study of post-analysis software for immune sequencing data. This CDR3 spans 14 amino acids. V shed 1 base and J shed 4 bases, with 12 bases lying between them. Germline CDR1 is SGHRS and CDR2 is YFSETQ. cDNA libraries of TCR beta carried unique molecular identifiers. TCRdb analysed the PCR reads with MiXCR anew, one entry per CDR3 protein. Counted here are hundreds of thousands of distinct CDR3 sequences, 59% occurring once; the ten biggest clones make up about 10%. Study observations and caveats: Relative to controls, patients with multiple sclerosis showed significantly lower normalized Chao1 diversity. Several TRBV segments (TRBV5-6, TRBV5-1 and TRBV20-1 among them) occurred more frequently in patients than in controls. Samples sharing a preparation batch grouped tightly together when assessed by F measure.

The sequencing input was blood. This sequence originates from a girl aged 2 to 9 with multiple sclerosis. This chain connects TRBV5-1 to TRBJ2-7, with D unresolved. This chain's CDR3 is CASSLTNKDYEQYF. CDR3 in DNA: TGCGCCAGCAGCTTGACAAACAAGGATTACGAGCAGTACTTC.